The 18 T cell receptor beta chains given below trace back to one sample, sequenced in a study of blood T cell repertoires in COVID-19. The repertoire was sequenced with immunoSEQ multiplex PCR; TCRdb's copy has only in-frame clones and lacks some. The sample includes 150,000 to 200,000 clones, about 86% of them seen just once. The specimen was peripheral blood. The receptors here all came from a woman of 80 years or more in a cohort sampled during active or convalescent COVID-19.

V and J are TRBV19 and TRBJ2-7; 7 bases map to TRBD1. The junction had 12 bases not matched to a gene; V was cut back by 4 bases and J by 3 bases. This CDR3 spans 16 amino acids. Germline V gene sequence: CDR1 LNHDA, CDR2 SQIVND (reference sequence). The CDR3 reads CASSTQRGRTNYEQYF. In DNA, the CDR3 is TGTGCCAGTAGTACACAGAGGGGGCGAACAAACTACGAGCAGTACTTC.

The genes are TRBV27 and TRBJ2-7; 12 bases align to TRBD1. The V segment lost 6 bases and the J segment 4 bases; nucleotides outside the gene matches: 4. The CDR3 totals 14 residues. Germline V gene sequence: CDR1 MNHEY, CDR2 SMNVEV (reference sequence). The CDR3 bases are TGTGCCAGCAGGGGACAGGGGGCAGGTTACGAGCAGTACGTC. Translating gives CASRGQGAGYEQYV.

This chain connects TRBV19 to TRBJ1-6; D is ambiguous. The germline V gene encodes CDR1 LNHDA and CDR2 SQIVND (reference sequence). V lost 0 bases to trimming and J lost 11 bases, with 20 bases between them. CDR3 length: 17 amino acids. The CDR3 DNA reads TGTGCCAGTAGTATAGAGAGGACTCGTGGGTACCGAGCACCCCTCCACTTT. Amino acids: CASSIERTRGYRAPLHF.

This chain connects TRBV4-1 to TRBJ2-3, with 7 nucleotides matching TRBD2. Germline V gene data show CDR1 as MGHRA and CDR2 as YSYEKL. With 1 base clipped from V and 1 base from J, the junction kept 5 bases outside the gene matches. This CDR3 is built from 16 residues. The CDR3 bases are TGCGCCAGCAGCCAAGGTCAGGGAGGGGGCACAGATACGCAGTATTTT. Encoded protein: CASSQGQGGGTDTQYF.

The rearrangement uses TRBV12-3 or TRBV12-4 and TRBJ2-5, with a possible D match to TRBD2 (6 bases). Deletions cut 0 bases from V and 5 bases from J, with 7 bases between. This CDR3 has 13 amino acids. The CDR3 protein is CASSLAGRETQYF. The CDR3 DNA sequence: TGTGCCAGCAGTTTAGCAGGGAGGGAGACCCAGTACTTC.

This clone was recorded a few times. The rearrangement uses TRBV11-2 and TRBJ1-1; tentative D call: TRBD1 (5 bases). V lost 1 base, J lost 2 bases, and 8 bases lay in between. Germline CDR1 and CDR2: SGHAT and FQNNGV. The CDR3 is 14 amino acids. The CDR3 DNA sequence: TGTGCCAGCAGCTTAGCAGGGTCCAACACTGAAGCTTTCTTT. It specifies CASSLAGSNTEAFF.

In this sample, this clone turned up once. The rearrangement joins TRBV10-3 to TRBJ2-5, with D perhaps TRBD1 (5 bases). V gave up 4 bases and J gave up 5 bases, with 14 bases separating them. In germline, CDR1 is ENHRY, CDR2 SYGVKD. The CDR3 contains 14 residues. CDR3 bases: TGTGCCATCAGTGGTGATTGGGGCGGTGAGACCCAGTACTTC. Encoded protein: CAISGDWGGETQYF.

The genes are TRBV7-9 and TRBJ2-1, with 14 bases aligning to TRBD2. Germline loops: CDR1 SEHNR, CDR2 FQNEAQ (reference sequence). Trimming took 3 bases from V and 3 from J; bases not matched to a gene: 4. There are 17 residues in the CDR3. The CDR3 reads CASSLGLAGAFYNEQFF. CDR3 sequence (DNA): TGTGCCAGCAGCTTGGGACTAGCGGGAGCGTTCTACAATGAGCAGTTCTTC.

The table lists this clone with a count of one. V and J are TRBV3-1 (or the pseudogene TRBV3-2) and TRBJ2-3; 10 bases line up with TRBD1. Per the germline V gene, CDR1 is LGHDT and CDR2 is YNNKEL (reference sequence). This CDR3 region has 14 residues. V lost 8 bases and J lost 5; bases outside the gene matches: 7. This chain's CDR3 is CASRRTGGRDTQYF. The CDR3 bases are TGTGCCAGCCGCAGGACAGGGGGACGAGATACGCAGTATTTT.

The chain carries TRBV5-1 and TRBJ2-7, with TRBD1 as a possible D gene (6 bases). Per the germline V gene, CDR1 is SGHRS and CDR2 is YFSETQ. This CDR3 region has 15 residues. Trimming pared 0 bases from V and 3 bases from J, leaving 13 bases between. CDR3 protein: CASSLGSGQSYEQYF. In DNA, the CDR3 is TGCGCCAGCAGCTTGGGAAGTGGACAGAGCTACGAGCAGTACTTC.

CDR3 bases: TGTGCCAGCAGTCTCGGACTGTACGGTGAAGCTTTCTTT. Amino acid sequence: CASSLGLYGEAFF. The genes are TRBV6-2 or TRBV6-3 and TRBJ1-1; D unresolved. The V gene lost 5 bases and the J gene lost 7 bases, with 14 bases spanning the gap. The CDR3 is 13 amino acids. Germline values: CDR1 MNHEY, CDR2 SVGEGT.

V is TRBV5-1 and J is TRBJ1-1; D remains ambiguous. The V gene's germline CDR1 is SGHRS and CDR2 YFSETQ. With 0 bases removed from V and 8 bases from J, the gap between germline ends came to 14 bases. There are 14 residues in the CDR3. The CDR3 bases are TGCGCCAGCAGCTTGGATGTTAACGGGGTGGAAGCTTTCTTT. Protein product: CASSLDVNGVEAFF.

In its sample, this clone was seen a few times. The V gene is TRBV6-5, the J gene TRBJ2-1; possibly TRBD2 for D (7 bases). V dropped 0 bases and J dropped 6 bases, with 12 bases sitting between them. The germline V gene has CDR1 MNHEY and CDR2 SVGAGI. The CDR3 runs 15 residues. Here the CDR3 reads CASSYSGLGGNEQFF. CDR3 DNA: TGTGCCAGCAGTTACTCCGGACTAGGGGGCAATGAGCAGTTCTTC.

As regards this clone: An end of the junction differs from the germline gene, which may be a read error. This chain uses TRBV6-1 with TRBJ2-1; D call uncertain. The CDR3 contains 12 residues. The germline V gene encodes CDR1 MNHNS and CDR2 SASEGT. CDR3 sequence (DNA): TGTGCCAGCAGTGAAGCCCGCAGGCCTAACCTCTTC. Residues: CASSEARRPNLF.

The chain is built from TRBV9 and TRBJ1-1, with a possible D match to TRBD1 (6 bases). From germline, CDR1 is SGDLS and CDR2 YYNGEE. V was pared by 3 bases and J by 6 bases, with 18 bases between. The CDR3 length is 15 residues. The CDR3 nucleotides are TGTGCCAGCAGCGCCTCCCGGGACACCGGCTCTGAAGCTTTCTTT. It translates to CASSASRDTGSEAFF.

The chain couples TRBV24-1 to TRBJ2-7; TRBD1 matches at 8 bases. The CDR3 contains 16 residues. The V gene end was trimmed by 3 bases and the J gene end by 2 bases; junction bases not matched to a gene: 8. CDR1 is KGHDR, CDR2 SFDVKD, per germline. The CDR3 DNA follows: TGTGCCACCAGTGATGCACCAGGGACAGGCACCTACGAGCAGTACTTC. It codes for CATSDAPGTGTYEQYF.

The V gene is TRBV29-1, the J gene TRBJ2-1; 11 positions match TRBD2. The length of the CDR3 is 14 residues. V gave up 4 bases and J gave up 7 bases; unmatched junction bases: 6. Germline V CDR1 and CDR2: SQVTM, ANQGSEA. CDR3 loop: CSVVGGLADNEQFF. DNA for the CDR3: TGCAGCGTTGTTGGGGGACTAGCGGATAATGAGCAGTTCTTC.

The J gene is TRBJ1-5, the V gene TRBV5-1; no firm D call. The CDR3 extends over 15 amino acids. V lost 1 base and J lost 3, with 11 bases in between. Germline lookup yields CDR1 SGHRS and CDR2 YFSETQ. The CDR3 sequence is CASSLSGWVNQPQHF. Here the CDR3 DNA reads TGCGCCAGCAGCTTGTCCGGGTGGGTCAATCAGCCCCAGCATTTT.